Only a few counts were recorded for the clone carrying this T cell receptor (beta chain). The target antigen is unknown. Through a sample-barcoded 5' primer and a J-beta primer mix, a second PCR was run for roughly 6 to 11 cycles. In TCRdb, the 5' RACE reads were re-called with MiXCR into one record per CDR3 protein. The repertoire holds just over 800,000 distinct CDR3 sequences, with about 59% as singletons. This sample stems from a study of blood T cells in healthy people across ages. Whole-study results and caveats: Diversity estimates from one million T cells were considered underestimates.

CDR1 is KGHDR, CDR2 SFDVKD, per germline. Trimming pared 10 bases from V and 3 bases from J, leaving 19 bases between. There are 15 residues in the CDR3. Each donor was a healthy Caucasian individual from Russia, aged roughly 6 to 90. PBMCs numbering at least 7 million were isolated per sample. The receptor was isolated from a man younger than 40 in good health. The sample was blood. This chain connects TRBV24-1 to TRBJ2-3, with D possibly TRBD2 on 6 matching bases. The DNA for the CDR3 is TGTGCCACGTCCGAGCCGGGGGTGGGAACAGATACGCAGTATTTT. Translated: CATSEPGVGTDTQYF.